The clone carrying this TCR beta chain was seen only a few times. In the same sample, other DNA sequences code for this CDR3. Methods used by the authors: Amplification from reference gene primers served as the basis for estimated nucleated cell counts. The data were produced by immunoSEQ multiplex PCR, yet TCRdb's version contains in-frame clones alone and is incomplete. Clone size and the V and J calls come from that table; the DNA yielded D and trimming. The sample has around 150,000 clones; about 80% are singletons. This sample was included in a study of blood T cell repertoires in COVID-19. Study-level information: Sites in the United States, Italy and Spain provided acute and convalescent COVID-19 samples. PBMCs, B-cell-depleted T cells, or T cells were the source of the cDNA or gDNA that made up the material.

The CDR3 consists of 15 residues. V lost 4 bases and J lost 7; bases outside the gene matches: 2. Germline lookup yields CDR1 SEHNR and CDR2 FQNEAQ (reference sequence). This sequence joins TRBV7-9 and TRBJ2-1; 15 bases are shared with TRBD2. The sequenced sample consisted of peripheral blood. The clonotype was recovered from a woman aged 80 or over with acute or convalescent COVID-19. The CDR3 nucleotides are TGTGCCAGCAGCTCGGGACTAGCGGGAGGAAATGAGCAGTTCTTC. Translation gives CASSSGLAGGNEQFF. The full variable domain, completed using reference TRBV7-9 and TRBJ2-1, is DTGVSQNPRHKITKRGQNVTFRCDPISEHNRLYWYRQTLGQGPEFLTYFQNEAQLEKSRLLSDRFSAERPKGSFSTLEIQRTEQGDSAMYLCASSSGLAGGNEQFFGPGTRLTVL.